The 24 T cell receptor beta chains below come from one sample, sequenced in a study of control samples from healthy donors and cancer patients. The assay was immunoSEQ multiplex PCR, and TCRdb's table has in-frame clones only and misses some. This repertoire shows 170,000 or so clones, approximately 95% found once; its top ten account for 1.4% to 1.5%. Sample: blood. These receptors were taken from a man younger than 35 in good health.

V usage is TRBV5-1 and J usage is TRBJ1-4; TRBD1 aligns across 10 bases. CDR3 length equals 16 residues. V shed 0 bases, J shed 8 bases, and the junction held 7 bases outside the gene matches. Germline V gene data show CDR1 as SGHRS and CDR2 as YFSETQ. CDR3 protein: CASSLGDRGIGEKLFF. CDR3 coding DNA: TGCGCCAGCAGCTTGGGGGACAGGGGTATAGGAGAAAAACTGTTTTTT.

J is TRBJ1-1 and V is TRBV18; TRBD1 matches 7 bases. The CDR3 sequence is 16 residues long. Trimming at V came to 4 bases and at J to 2 bases, leaving 10 bases not matched to a gene. CDR1 is KGHSH and CDR2 is LQKENI in the germline V gene. CDR3 DNA: TGTGCCAGCTCACAATCTACAGGGGTGTTTAACACTGAAGCTTTCTTT. Translation: CASSQSTGVFNTEAFF. The complete variable domain, with remaining parts taken from reference TRBV18 and TRBJ1-1, reads NAGVMQNPRHLVRRRGQEARLRCSPMKGHSHVYWYRQLPEEGLKFMVYLQKENIIDESGMPKERFSAEFPKEGPSILRIQQVVRGDSAAYFCASSQSTGVFNTEAFFGQGTRLTVV.

DNA of the CDR3: TGTGCCACCAGCAGAGGGGGGGACAGGGGCTCTGGAAACACCATATATTTT. Its translation is CATSRGGDRGSGNTIYF. This sequence joins TRBV15 and TRBJ1-3, with 10 bases identical to TRBD1. This CDR3 has 17 amino acids. With 1 base clipped from V and 0 bases from J, the junction kept 3 bases outside the gene matches. From germline, CDR1 is LNHNV and CDR2 YYDKDF (reference sequence).

CDR3 nucleotide sequence: TGTGCCACCAGTGACGCATCAGGGGGCAACTATGGCTACACCTTC. Amino acid sequence: CATSDASGGNYGYTF. The chain carries TRBV24-1 and TRBJ1-2, with TRBD1 identical over 8 bases. CDR3 length: 15 residues. Looked up from germline, CDR1 is KGHDR and CDR2 is SFDVKD. Trimming removed 4 bases from V and 2 bases from J; junction bases left unmatched: 5.

This chain uses TRBV7-9 with TRBJ1-2; no clear D. CDR3 length: 14 amino acids. V gave up 1 base and J gave up 4 bases, with 10 bases separating them. The germline V gene encodes CDR1 SEHNR and CDR2 FQNEAQ (reference sequence). The CDR3 reads CASSLDRSAYGYTF. In nucleotides, the CDR3 is TGTGCCAGCAGCTTAGACCGCTCCGCCTATGGCTACACCTTC.

The CDR3, as DNA: TGTGCCAGCAGTTCCAGGGGGAGTGGTTCACCCCTCCACTTT. Amino acids: CASSSRGSGSPLHF. J is TRBJ1-6 and V is TRBV6-5, with 7 positions matching TRBD1. Germline V lookup: CDR1 MNHEY, CDR2 SVGAGI. The V gene end was trimmed by 4 bases and the J gene end by 9 bases; junction bases not matched to a gene: 6. The CDR3 has 14 residues.

This clone was seen just once. This rearrangement joins TRBV6-6 to TRBJ1-5; D unclear. The CDR3 consists of 12 residues. V lost 5 bases to trimming and J lost 4 bases, with 6 bases between them. Per the germline V gene, CDR1 is MNHNY and CDR2 is SVGAGI (reference sequence). Written as DNA, the CDR3 is TGTGCCAGCAGTACCCCAAATCAGCCCCAGCATTTT. It translates to CASSTPNQPQHF.

This clone was recorded once. The chain joins TRBV3-1 (or the pseudogene TRBV3-2) to TRBJ2-2; TRBD1 agrees at 8 bases. Germline V gene data show CDR1 as LGHDT and CDR2 as YNNKEL (reference sequence). V shed 4 bases and J 6 bases; nucleotides not matched to a gene: 4. The CDR3 has 14 residues. This CDR3 is CASSRTGWPGELFF. The CDR3, as DNA: TGTGCCAGCAGCCGGACAGGGTGGCCCGGGGAGCTGTTTTTT.

The chain joins TRBV6-5 to TRBJ1-3, with D unresolved. V was pared by 2 bases and J by 7 bases, with 12 bases between. Germline assignment: CDR1 MNHEY and CDR2 SVGAGI. The CDR3 has 14 amino acids. CDR3 nucleotide sequence: TGTGCCAGCAGTTACGTCCGGGCCAGCAACACCATATATTTT. This translates into CASSYVRASNTIYF.

This chain connects TRBV3-1 (or the pseudogene TRBV3-2) to TRBJ1-2; 12 nucleotides align to TRBD1. The CDR3 sequence is 16 residues long. CDR1 and CDR2 (germline): LGHDT, YNNKEL (reference sequence). V lost 0 bases to trimming and J lost 8 bases; unmatched junction nucleotides: 7. CDR3 bases: TGTGCCAGCAGCCAAGATCCCGGGACAGGGGGCGCCGGCTACACCTTC. Its translation: CASSQDPGTGGAGYTF.

This chain uses TRBV30 with TRBJ2-7, with 9 bases fitting TRBD1. V trimming: 2 bases; J trimming: 2 bases; junction bases outside the gene matches: 10. The germline gives CDR1 GTSNPN, CDR2 SVGIG (reference sequence). The CDR3 sequence is 16 residues long. This chain's CDR3 is CAWSPGTGFLPYEQYF. The CDR3 DNA sequence: TGTGCCTGGAGTCCCGGGACAGGGTTTTTGCCCTACGAGCAGTACTTC. Looking up the rest from reference TRBV30 and TRBJ2-7 gives the full variable domain: SQTIHQWPATLVQPVGSPLSLECTVEGTSNPNLYWYRQAAGRGLQLLFYSVGIGQISSEVPQNLSASRPQDRQFILSSKKLLLSDSGFYLCAWSPGTGFLPYEQYFGPGTRLTVT.

The rearrangement links TRBV29-1 to TRBJ1-1, with D perhaps matching TRBD1 (6 bases). From germline, CDR1 is SQVTM and CDR2 ANQGSEA. V dropped 6 bases and J dropped 5 bases, with 10 bases sitting between them. The CDR3 totals 11 residues. CDR3 region: CSVVGATEAFF. Here the CDR3 DNA reads TGCAGCGTCGTGGGGGCTACTGAAGCTTTCTTT.

The chain couples TRBV20-1 to TRBJ2-3; D gene ambiguous. This CDR3 has 11 residues. Germline V gene lookup returns CDR1 DFQATT and CDR2 SNEGSKA (reference sequence). V shed 6 bases and J shed 2 bases, with 6 bases lying between them. The CDR3 reads CSAPITDTQYF. CDR3 nucleotide sequence: TGCAGTGCCCCAATCACAGATACGCAGTATTTT.

This clone is a singleton in its sample. The chain employs TRBV4-2 and TRBJ2-2; no reliable D call. There are 14 residues in the CDR3. Germline V CDR1 and CDR2: LGHNA, YNFKEQ. V gave up 1 base and J gave up 0 bases, with 3 bases separating them. The CDR3 region has the DNA TGTGCCAGCAGCCAAGTCTCGAACACCGGGGAGCTGTTTTTT. Translation: CASSQVSNTGELFF.

This clone was found once. The chain is built from TRBV12-2 and TRBJ2-3; the DNA was not used to check the table's D call, TRBD2. TRBV12-2 counts as a pseudogene. The CDR3 consists of 17 residues. CDR3 sequence (DNA): TGTGCAAGTCGCTTAGCCGGTGGGGGGGTCAGCACAGATACGCAGTATTTT. Its protein product is CASRLAGGGVSTDTQYF.

The CDR3 coding sequence is TGTGCCAGCTTTGGGCCAGGGAGGTCAAATGAGCAGTTCTTC. Protein sequence: CASFGPGRSNEQFF. The chain joins TRBV19 to TRBJ2-1, with D tentatively TRBD2 (6 bases). The CDR3 length is 14 residues. Germline V gene data show CDR1 as LNHDA and CDR2 as SQIVND (reference sequence). V dropped 9 bases and J dropped 7 bases, with 19 bases sitting between them.

The sample holds one count of this clone. This chain links TRBV5-6 with TRBJ1-2; TRBD1 matches at 9 bases. The ends lost 0 bases at V and 6 bases at J; junction bases unmatched: 3. Germline V gives CDR1 SGHDT, CDR2 YYEEEE. This CDR3 region has 14 residues. This chain's CDR3 is CASSLGWTGDGYTF. The CDR3 DNA follows: TGTGCCAGCAGCTTGGGCTGGACAGGGGATGGCTACACCTTC.

The count of this clone is one. The gene calls are TRBV14 and TRBJ2-5; D is tentatively TRBD1 or TRBD2 (5 bases each). Trimming removed 0 bases from V and 6 bases from J, with 5 bases in between. The CDR3 spans 12 residues. Germline V CDR1 and CDR2: SGHDN, FVKESK. CDR3: CASSQEGQTQYF. DNA for the CDR3: TGTGCCAGCAGCCAAGAGGGACAGACCCAGTACTTC.

The rearrangement links TRBV6-2 or TRBV6-3 to TRBJ1-5; the match to TRBD1 covers 10 bases. This CDR3 spans 17 amino acids. J was trimmed by 3 bases and V by 2 bases; bases with no gene match: 7. Germline V CDR1 and CDR2: MNHEY, SVGEGT. The CDR3 DNA reads as TGTGCCAGCAGTTACAGAGGGACAGGGGTCGTCAATCAGCCCCAGCATTTT. Translation: CASSYRGTGVVNQPQHF.

The chain employs TRBV6-2 or TRBV6-3 and TRBJ2-2; TRBD2 agrees at 9 bases. This CDR3 is built from 16 residues. The germline CDR1 and CDR2 sequences are MNHEY and SVGEGT. Trimming at V came to 5 bases and at J to 5 bases, leaving 9 bases not matched to a gene. In nucleotides, the CDR3 is TGTGCCAGCAGTCCGCGCGCGGGGGGGCCAACCGGGGAGCTGTTTTTT. Residues: CASSPRAGGPTGELFF.

The chain joins TRBV14 to TRBJ1-2; TRBD1 aligns across 7 bases. From germline, CDR1 is SGHDN and CDR2 FVKESK. The CDR3 spans 13 residues. J was trimmed by 3 bases and V by 4 bases; bases with no gene match: 2. CDR3 DNA sequence: TGTGCCAGCAGCCTCGACAGGGACTATGGCTACACCTTC. Amino acid sequence: CASSLDRDYGYTF.

This chain joins TRBV19 and TRBJ1-5; TRBD1 matches at 8 bases. The V and J ends lost 5 bases and 1 base, in that order; junction bases with no gene match: 7. Germline CDR1 is LNHDA and CDR2 is SQIVND (reference sequence). The CDR3 consists of 16 residues. The CDR3 nucleotides read TGTGCCAGTAGTGCCCGGGACAGGATAAGCAATCAGCCCCAGCATTTT. Protein: CASSARDRISNQPQHF.

This sequence joins TRBV10-3 and TRBJ2-3; 8 bases map to TRBD2. This CDR3 has 14 residues. V lost 3 bases and J lost 3; bases outside the gene matches: 2. Germline CDR1 ENHRY, CDR2 SYGVKD. CDR3 nucleotides: TGTGCCATCAGTGATAAGCGGGGGACAGATACGCAGTATTTT. The encoded protein is CAISDKRGTDTQYF.

This clone was picked up one time. V is TRBV5-1 and J is TRBJ1-1; 7 nucleotides match TRBD1. Losses at the gene ends were 2 bases for V and 1 base for J; bases not matched to a gene: 5. The CDR3 has 15 amino acids. Germline CDR1 and CDR2: SGHRS and YFSETQ. The CDR3 coding sequence is TGCGCCAGCAGCTTTCTCGGGACAGAGAACACTGAAGCTTTCTTT. Residues: CASSFLGTENTEAFF. Drawing the rest from reference TRBV5-1 and TRBJ1-1, the complete variable domain is KAGVTQTPRYLIKTRGQQVTLSCSPISGHRSVSWYQQTPGQGLQFLFEYFSETQRNKGNFPGRFSGRQFSNSRSEMNVSTLELGDSALYLCASSFLGTENTEAFFGQGTRLTVV.